One and the same sample provided the 10 T cell receptor beta chains below, sequenced in a study of PD-L1 blockade in urothelial cancer. The data were produced by immunoSEQ multiplex PCR, yet TCRdb's version contains in-frame clones alone and is incomplete. The table has tens of thousands of clones, roughly 78% seen once. The material sequenced was PBMCs, taken around atezolizumab (anti-PD-L1) treatment. All receptors derive from a man in his 70s with urothelial cancer.

This clone is a singleton in its sample. The rearrangement uses TRBV28 and TRBJ1-4; the match to TRBD1 covers 7 bases. This CDR3 contains 15 residues. V lost 4 bases and J lost 5; bases outside the gene matches: 7. The V gene's germline CDR1 is MDHEN and CDR2 SYDVKM. The CDR3 sequence: CASSSSGQSNEKLFF. The CDR3 nucleotides read TGTGCCAGCAGTTCCTCGGGACAGTCAAATGAAAAACTGTTTTTT.

The chain has TRBV18 and TRBJ1-1; 7 positions agree with TRBD1. The CDR3 consists of 16 residues. Germline V gives CDR1 KGHSH, CDR2 LQKENI. Germline trimming cut 3 bases from V and 5 bases from J; bases unmatched to any gene: 12. CDR3 residues: CASSPQKQGLGTEAFF. CDR3 coding DNA: TGTGCCAGCTCACCCCAAAAACAGGGGTTAGGGACTGAAGCTTTCTTT. Based on the CDR3 plus reference TRBV18 and TRBJ1-1, the full variable domain is NAGVMQNPRHLVRRRGQEARLRCSPMKGHSHVYWYRQLPEEGLKFMVYLQKENIIDESGMPKERFSAEFPKEGPSILRIQQVVRGDSAAYFCASSPQKQGLGTEAFFGQGTRLTVV.

The V and J genes are TRBV6-5 and TRBJ2-3, with TRBD1 as a possible D gene (5 bases). Germline CDR1 reads MNHEY; CDR2 reads SVGAGI. Trimming took off 7 bases at V and 1 base at J, with 9 bases between the two ends. CDR3 size: 13 residues. CDR3 amino acids: CASKEGGTDTQYF. For the CDR3, the DNA is TGTGCCAGCAAAGAAGGGGGCACAGATACGCAGTATTTT.

The CDR3 reads CASSEDTNTEAFF. The CDR3 nucleotides read TGTGCCAGCAGTGAGGACACGAACACTGAAGCTTTCTTT. This chain joins TRBV2 and TRBJ1-1, with D possibly TRBD1 on 5 matching bases. Trimming shortened V by 3 bases and J by 1 base, and 6 bases separated the two germline ends. The CDR3 runs 13 residues. The germline gives CDR1 SNHLY, CDR2 FYNNEI.

The J gene is TRBJ2-3, the V gene TRBV6-5; TRBD2 agrees at 7 bases. The CDR3 covers 15 residues. In germline, CDR1 is MNHEY, CDR2 SVGAGI. Germline trimming cut 0 bases from V and 5 bases from J; bases unmatched to any gene: 5. The CDR3, as DNA: TGTGCCAGCAGTTACTCGATATTAGCGGGAGATACGCAGTATTTT. Translating it yields CASSYSILAGDTQYF.

This rearrangement joins TRBV5-1 to TRBJ1-3, with D possibly TRBD1 on 6 matching bases. V lost 4 bases, J lost 4 bases, and 15 bases lay in between. The CDR3 runs 15 residues. Looked up from germline, CDR1 is SGHRS and CDR2 is YFSETQ. CDR3 bases: TGCGCCAGCAGCCCCTACTCCGGGACAGGAAACACCATATATTTT. Protein: CASSPYSGTGNTIYF.

The rearrangement joins TRBV29-1 to TRBJ1-1, with 11 bases lining up with TRBD1. In germline, CDR1 is SQVTM, CDR2 ANQGSEA. V lost 5 bases to trimming and J lost 4 bases; unmatched junction nucleotides: 3. The CDR3 sequence is 13 residues long. Here the CDR3 reads CSVPGTGGTEAFF. The CDR3 DNA follows: TGCAGCGTTCCCGGGACAGGGGGCACTGAAGCTTTCTTT.

This clone has just a few counts. V is TRBV4-3 and J is TRBJ2-7; 8 nucleotides line up with TRBD2. This CDR3 is built from 16 residues. Germline CDR1 is LGHNA and CDR2 is YSLEER. With V trimmed by 0 bases and J by 1 base, 5 bases remained unmatched. The CDR3 coding sequence is TGCGCCAGCAGCCAAGACAGATCTAGCGGGTCCTACGAGCAGTACTTC. It is translated as CASSQDRSSGSYEQYF.

This clone was seen just once. The chain carries TRBV5-4 and TRBJ2-3; TRBD1 agrees at 11 bases. The germline V gene encodes CDR1 SGHNT and CDR2 YYREEE (reference sequence). V gave up 4 bases and J gave up 5 bases; unmatched junction bases: 9. The CDR3 covers 16 residues. CDR3 in DNA: TGTGCCAGCAGCCAGGACAGGGGGCGGGGGGTAGATACGCAGTATTTT. Residues: CASSQDRGRGVDTQYF. Complete variable domain (other parts from reference TRBV5-4 and TRBJ2-3): ETGVTQSPTHLIKTRGQQVTLRCSSQSGHNTVSWYQQALGQGPQFIFQYYREEENGRGNFPPRFSGLQFPNYSSELNVNALELDDSALYLCASSQDRGRGVDTQYFGPGTRLTVL.

The chain recombines TRBV18 with TRBJ2-5; D is possibly TRBD2 (5 bases). Germline V gene data show CDR1 as KGHSH and CDR2 as LQKENI. This CDR3 has 13 amino acids. V dropped 4 bases and J dropped 5 bases, with 11 bases sitting between them. Here the CDR3 reads CASSRARRETQYF. In DNA form, the CDR3 reads TGTGCCAGCTCACGAGCTAGGAGGGAGACCCAGTACTTC.